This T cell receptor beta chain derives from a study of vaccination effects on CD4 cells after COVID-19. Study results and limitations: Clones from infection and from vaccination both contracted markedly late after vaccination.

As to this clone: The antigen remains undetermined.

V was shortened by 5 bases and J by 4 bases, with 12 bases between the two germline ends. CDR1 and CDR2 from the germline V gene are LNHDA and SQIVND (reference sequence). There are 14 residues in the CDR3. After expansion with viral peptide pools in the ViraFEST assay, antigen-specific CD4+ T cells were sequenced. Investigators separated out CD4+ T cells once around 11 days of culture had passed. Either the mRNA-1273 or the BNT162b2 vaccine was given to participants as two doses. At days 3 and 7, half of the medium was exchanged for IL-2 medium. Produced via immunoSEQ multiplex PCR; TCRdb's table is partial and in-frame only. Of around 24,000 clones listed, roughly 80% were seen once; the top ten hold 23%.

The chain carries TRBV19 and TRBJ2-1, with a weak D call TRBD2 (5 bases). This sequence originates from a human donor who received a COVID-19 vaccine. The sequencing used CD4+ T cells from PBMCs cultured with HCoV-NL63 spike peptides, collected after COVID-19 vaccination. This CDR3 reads CASSPRGAYNEQFF. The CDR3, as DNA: TGTGCCAGTAGTCCTCGGGGAGCTTACAATGAGCAGTTCTTC.